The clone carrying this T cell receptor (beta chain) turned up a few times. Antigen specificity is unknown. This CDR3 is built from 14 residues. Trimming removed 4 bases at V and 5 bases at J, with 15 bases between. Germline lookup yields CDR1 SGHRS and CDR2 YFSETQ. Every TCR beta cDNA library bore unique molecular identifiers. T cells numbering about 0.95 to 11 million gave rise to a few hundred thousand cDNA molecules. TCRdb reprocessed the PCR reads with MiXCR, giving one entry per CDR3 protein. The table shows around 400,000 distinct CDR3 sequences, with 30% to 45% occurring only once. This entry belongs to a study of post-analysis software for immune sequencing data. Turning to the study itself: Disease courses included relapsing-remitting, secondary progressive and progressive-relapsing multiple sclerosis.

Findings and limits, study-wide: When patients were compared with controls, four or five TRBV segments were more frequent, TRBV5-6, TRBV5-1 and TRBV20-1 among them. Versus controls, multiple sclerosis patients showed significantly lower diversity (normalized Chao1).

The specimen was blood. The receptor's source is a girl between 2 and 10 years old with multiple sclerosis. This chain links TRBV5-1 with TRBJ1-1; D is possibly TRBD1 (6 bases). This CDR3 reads CASSQALDRTEAFF. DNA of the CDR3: TGCGCCAGCAGCCAAGCCCTCGACAGGACTGAAGCTTTCTTT.